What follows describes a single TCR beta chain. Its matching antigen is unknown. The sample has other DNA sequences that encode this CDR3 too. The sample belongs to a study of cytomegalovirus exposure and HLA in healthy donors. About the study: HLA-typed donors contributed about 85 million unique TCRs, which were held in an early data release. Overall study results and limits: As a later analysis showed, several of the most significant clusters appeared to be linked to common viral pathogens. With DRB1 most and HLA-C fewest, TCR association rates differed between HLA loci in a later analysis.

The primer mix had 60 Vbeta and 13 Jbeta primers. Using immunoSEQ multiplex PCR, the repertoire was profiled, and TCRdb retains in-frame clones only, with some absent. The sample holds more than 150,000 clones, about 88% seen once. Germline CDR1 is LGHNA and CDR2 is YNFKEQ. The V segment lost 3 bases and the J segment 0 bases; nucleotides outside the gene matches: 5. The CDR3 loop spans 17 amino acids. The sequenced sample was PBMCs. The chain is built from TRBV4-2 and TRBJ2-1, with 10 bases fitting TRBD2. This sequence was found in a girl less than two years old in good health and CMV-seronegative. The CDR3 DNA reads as TGTGCCAGCAGCCAGGAACCTAGCGGGAGCTCCTACAATGAGCAGTTCTTC. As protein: CASSQEPSGSSYNEQFF.